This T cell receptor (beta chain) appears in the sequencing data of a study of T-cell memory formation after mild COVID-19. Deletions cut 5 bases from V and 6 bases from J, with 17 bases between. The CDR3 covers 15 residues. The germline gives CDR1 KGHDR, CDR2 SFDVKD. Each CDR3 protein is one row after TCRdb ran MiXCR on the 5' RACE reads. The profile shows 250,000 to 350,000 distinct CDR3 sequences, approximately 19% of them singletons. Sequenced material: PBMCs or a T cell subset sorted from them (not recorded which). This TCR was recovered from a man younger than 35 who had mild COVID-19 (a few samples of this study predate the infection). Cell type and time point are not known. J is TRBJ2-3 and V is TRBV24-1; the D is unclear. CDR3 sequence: CATSAPGLPYDTQYF. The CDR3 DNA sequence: TGTGCCACCAGTGCCCCGGGCCTACCCTACGATACGCAGTATTTT.